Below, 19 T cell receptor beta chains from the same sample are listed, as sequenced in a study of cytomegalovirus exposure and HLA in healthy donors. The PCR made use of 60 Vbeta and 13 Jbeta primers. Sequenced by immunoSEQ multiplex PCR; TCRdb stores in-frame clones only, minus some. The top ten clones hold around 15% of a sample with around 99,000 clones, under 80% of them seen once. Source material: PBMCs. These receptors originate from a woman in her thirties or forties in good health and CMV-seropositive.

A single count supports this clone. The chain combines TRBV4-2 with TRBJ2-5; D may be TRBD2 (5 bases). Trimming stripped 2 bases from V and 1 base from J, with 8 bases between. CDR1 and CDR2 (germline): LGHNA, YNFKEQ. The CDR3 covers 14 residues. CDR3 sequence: CASSQPLVQETQYF. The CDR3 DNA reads TGTGCCAGCAGCCAACCACTAGTCCAAGAGACCCAGTACTTC.

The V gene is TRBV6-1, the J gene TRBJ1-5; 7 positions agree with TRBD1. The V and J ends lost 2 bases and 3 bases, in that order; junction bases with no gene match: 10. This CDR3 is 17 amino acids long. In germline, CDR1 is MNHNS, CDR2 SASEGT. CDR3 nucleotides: TGTGCCAGCAGTGAAATTAGAGGTGACAGGGTCAATCAGCCCCAGCATTTT. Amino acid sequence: CASSEIRGDRVNQPQHF.

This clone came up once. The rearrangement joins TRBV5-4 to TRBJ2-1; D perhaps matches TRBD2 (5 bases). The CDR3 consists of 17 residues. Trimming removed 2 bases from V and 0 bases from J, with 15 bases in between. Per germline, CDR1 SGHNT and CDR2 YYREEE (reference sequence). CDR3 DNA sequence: TGTGCCAGCAGCTTCGGACTGGCGCTCGGCTCCTACAATGAGCAGTTCTTC. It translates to CASSFGLALGSYNEQFF.

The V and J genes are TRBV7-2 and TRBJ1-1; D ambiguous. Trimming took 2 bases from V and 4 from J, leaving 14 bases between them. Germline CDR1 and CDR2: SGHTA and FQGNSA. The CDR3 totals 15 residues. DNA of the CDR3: TGTGCCAGCAGCTTATTTAAGGAGTTGAGCACTGAAGCTTTCTTT. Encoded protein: CASSLFKELSTEAFF.

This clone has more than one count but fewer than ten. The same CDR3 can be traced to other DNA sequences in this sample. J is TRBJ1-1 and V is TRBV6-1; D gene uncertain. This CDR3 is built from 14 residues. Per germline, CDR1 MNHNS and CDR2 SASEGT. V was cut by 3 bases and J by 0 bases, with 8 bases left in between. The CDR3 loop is CASSERGMNTEAFF. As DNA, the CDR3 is TGTGCCAGCAGTGAGCGGGGAATGAACACTGAAGCTTTCTTT.

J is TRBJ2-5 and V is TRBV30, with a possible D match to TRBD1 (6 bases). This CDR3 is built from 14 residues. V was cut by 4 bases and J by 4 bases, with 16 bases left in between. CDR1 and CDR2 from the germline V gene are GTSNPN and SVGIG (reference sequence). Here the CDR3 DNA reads TGTGCCTGGAATTCCAGGGGAACGATAGAGACCCAGTACTTC. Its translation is CAWNSRGTIETQYF.

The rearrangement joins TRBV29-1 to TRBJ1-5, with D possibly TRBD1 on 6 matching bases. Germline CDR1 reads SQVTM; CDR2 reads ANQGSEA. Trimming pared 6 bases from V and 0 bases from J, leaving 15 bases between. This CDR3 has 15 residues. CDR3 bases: TGCAGCGTGCGGGAGGGGACATATAGCAATCAGCCCCAGCATTTT. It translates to CSVREGTYSNQPQHF.

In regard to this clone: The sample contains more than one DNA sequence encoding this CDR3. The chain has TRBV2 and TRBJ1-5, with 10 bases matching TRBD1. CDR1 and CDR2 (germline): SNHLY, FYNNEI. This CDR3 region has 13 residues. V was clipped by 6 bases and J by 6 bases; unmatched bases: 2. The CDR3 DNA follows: TGTGCCAGCAGAGACAGGGGGCTTCAGCCCCAGCATTTT. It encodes CASRDRGLQPQHF. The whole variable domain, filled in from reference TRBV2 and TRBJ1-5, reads EPEVTQTPSHQVTQMGQEVILRCVPISNHLYFYWYRQILGQKVEFLVSFYNNEISEKSEIFDDQFSVERPDGSNFTLKIRSTKLEDSAMYFCASRDRGLQPQHFGDGTRLSIL.

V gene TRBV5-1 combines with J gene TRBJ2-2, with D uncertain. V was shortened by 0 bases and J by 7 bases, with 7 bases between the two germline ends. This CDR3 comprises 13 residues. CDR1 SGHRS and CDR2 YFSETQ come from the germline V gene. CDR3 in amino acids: CASSLDRDGELFF. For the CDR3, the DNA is TGCGCCAGCAGCTTGGATCGAGACGGGGAGCTGTTTTTT.

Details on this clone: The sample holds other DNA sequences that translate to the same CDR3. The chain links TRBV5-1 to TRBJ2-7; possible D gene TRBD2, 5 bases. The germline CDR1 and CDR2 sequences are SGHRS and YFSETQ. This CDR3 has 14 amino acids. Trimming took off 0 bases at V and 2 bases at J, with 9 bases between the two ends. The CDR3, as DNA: TGCGCCAGCAGCTTGGGTGCGGGTGCCTACGAGCAGTACTTC. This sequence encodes CASSLGAGAYEQYF. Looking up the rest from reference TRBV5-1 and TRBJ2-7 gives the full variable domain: KAGVTQTPRYLIKTRGQQVTLSCSPISGHRSVSWYQQTPGQGLQFLFEYFSETQRNKGNFPGRFSGRQFSNSRSEMNVSTLELGDSALYLCASSLGAGAYEQYFGPGTRLTVT.

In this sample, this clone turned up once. CDR3 bases: TGCAGCGGACAGGGGGGAGAGACAGATACGCAGTATTTT. Translating gives CSGQGGETDTQYF. V usage is TRBV29-1 and J usage is TRBJ2-3; 9 bases are a match to TRBD1. The CDR3 extends over 13 amino acids. The J segment lost 3 bases and the V segment lost 7 bases, leaving 5 bases of the junction unmatched. In germline, CDR1 is SQVTM, CDR2 ANQGSEA.

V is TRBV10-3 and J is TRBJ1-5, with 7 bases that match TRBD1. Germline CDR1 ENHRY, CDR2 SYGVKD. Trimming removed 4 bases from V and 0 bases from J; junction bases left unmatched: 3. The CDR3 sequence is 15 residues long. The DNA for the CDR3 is TGTGCCATCAGTGTAACAGGGGATAGCAATCAGCCCCAGCATTTT. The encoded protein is CAISVTGDSNQPQHF.

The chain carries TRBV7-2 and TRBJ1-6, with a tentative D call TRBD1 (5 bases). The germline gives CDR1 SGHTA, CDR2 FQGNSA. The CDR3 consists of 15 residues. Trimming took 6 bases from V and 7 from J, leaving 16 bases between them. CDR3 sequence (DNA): TGTGCCAGCAGGGAAGCCGCAGGGATCAATTCACCCCTCCACTTT. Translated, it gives CASREAAGINSPLHF.

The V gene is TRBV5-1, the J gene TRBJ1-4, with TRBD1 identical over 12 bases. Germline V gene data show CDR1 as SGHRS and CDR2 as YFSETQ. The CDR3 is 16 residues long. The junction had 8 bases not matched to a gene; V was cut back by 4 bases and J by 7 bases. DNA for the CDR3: TGCGCCAGCAGCCCCGGGACAGGGGGCCTGGGTGAAAAACTGTTTTTT. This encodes CASSPGTGGLGEKLFF.

The CDR3 DNA sequence: TGTGCCAGTAGTATACCCAGGGCCCTAAATCAGCCCCAGCATTTT. Protein product: CASSIPRALNQPQHF. The V and J genes are TRBV19 and TRBJ1-5, with a weak D call TRBD1 (5 bases). Trimming removed 2 bases at V and 4 bases at J, with 12 bases between. The CDR3 runs to 15 residues. Germline CDR1 reads LNHDA; CDR2 reads SQIVND (reference sequence).

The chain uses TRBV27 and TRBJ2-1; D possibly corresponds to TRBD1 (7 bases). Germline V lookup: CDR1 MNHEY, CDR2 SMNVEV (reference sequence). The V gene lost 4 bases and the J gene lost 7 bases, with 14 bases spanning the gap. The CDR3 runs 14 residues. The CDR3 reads CASSSLAGGNEQFF. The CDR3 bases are TGTGCCAGCAGTTCCCTGGCAGGGGGGAATGAGCAGTTCTTC.

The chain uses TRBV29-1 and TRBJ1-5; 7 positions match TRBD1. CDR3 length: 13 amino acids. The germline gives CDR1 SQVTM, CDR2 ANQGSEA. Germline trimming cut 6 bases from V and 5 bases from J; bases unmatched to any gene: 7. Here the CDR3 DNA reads TGCAGCGTGCTTGGACAGGACGATCAGCCCCAGCATTTT. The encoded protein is CSVLGQDDQPQHF.

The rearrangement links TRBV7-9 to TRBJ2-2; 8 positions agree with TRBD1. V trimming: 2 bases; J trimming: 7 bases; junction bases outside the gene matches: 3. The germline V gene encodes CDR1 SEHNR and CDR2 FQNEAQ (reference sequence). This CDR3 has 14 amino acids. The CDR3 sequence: CASSLQGANGELFF. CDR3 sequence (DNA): TGTGCCAGCAGCTTACAGGGGGCTAACGGGGAGCTGTTTTTT.

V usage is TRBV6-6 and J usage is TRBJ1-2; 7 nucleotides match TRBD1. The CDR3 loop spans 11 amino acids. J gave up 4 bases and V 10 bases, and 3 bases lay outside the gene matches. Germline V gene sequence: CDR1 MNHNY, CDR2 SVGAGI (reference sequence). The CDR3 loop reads CATGDSYGYTF. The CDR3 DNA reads TGTGCCACCGGGGACAGCTATGGCTACACCTTC.